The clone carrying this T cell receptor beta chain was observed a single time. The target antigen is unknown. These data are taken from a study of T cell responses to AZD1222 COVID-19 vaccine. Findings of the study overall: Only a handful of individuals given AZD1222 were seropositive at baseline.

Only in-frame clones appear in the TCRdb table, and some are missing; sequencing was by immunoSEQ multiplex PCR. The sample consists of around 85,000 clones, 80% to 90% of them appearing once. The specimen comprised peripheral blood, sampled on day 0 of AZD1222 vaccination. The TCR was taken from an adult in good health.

CDR3 DNA: TGTGCCAGCAGTTTAAGGGAGCCGGCAGATACGCAGTATTTT. Protein product: CASSLREPADTQYF. The rearrangement joins TRBV27 to TRBJ2-3, with D possibly matching TRBD2 (5 bases). This CDR3 region has 14 residues. Germline-derived CDR1 and CDR2 are MNHEY and SMNVEV (reference sequence). Trimming cost V 2 bases and J 4 bases, with 10 bases left between them.